This T cell receptor beta chain is drawn from a study of CD8 T cells in ankylosing spondylitis. Looked up from germline, CDR1 is SEHNR and CDR2 is FQNEAQ (reference sequence). The CDR3 length is 12 residues. V shed 0 bases and J shed 8 bases, with 5 bases lying between them. Making use of molecular barcodes, quantitative 5'-RACE generated TCR beta libraries. Using its own MiXCR run on the 5' RACE reads, TCRdb lists one record per CDR3 protein. The sample lists around 25,000 distinct CDR3 sequences, 13% occurring once. Whole-study findings and limits: From matched ankylosing spondylitis synovial fluid, disease-linked clones were reportedly recovered at significantly enriched levels.

This clonotype was detected ten times or more. Its matching antigen is unknown. This sequence was found in a male donor with ankylosing spondylitis or in good health (not recorded which). Sequencing was carried out using blood. This chain links TRBV7-9 with TRBJ2-1; unclear D gene. CDR3 sequence: CASSLALDEQFF. The CDR3 coding sequence is TGTGCCAGCAGCTTAGCGTTGGATGAGCAGTTCTTC.